One and the same sample provided the 3 T cell receptor beta chains below, sequenced in a study of technical replicates of blood from a few donors (dated by TCRdb to about 2017). Library method: the immunoSEQ multiplex PCR assay. Entries here come from immuneACCESS through TCRdb and include only in-frame sequences with V and J called. Some clones fail to appear in such tables; in the studies checked, an unresolved V gene covers under half of the shortfall, and the cause of the remainder is unknown. This sample is represented by some 62,000 clones; 70% to 90% of them were singletons. The top ten clones comprise about 5.2% of the sample. The sample was PBMCs. The receptor set was obtained from a human donor in good health. Some clones in this sample may be carry-over from other donors' samples.

The genes are TRBV4-3 and TRBJ1-3; 7 bases align to TRBD1. V lost 3 bases, J lost 4 bases, and 6 bases stayed unmatched. Germline values: CDR1 LGHNA, CDR2 YSLEER. This CDR3 region has 15 residues. CDR3 bases: TGCGCCAGCAGCCAGGAAACAGGGGTCGGAAACACCATATATTTT. Protein: CASSQETGVGNTIYF.

The J gene is TRBJ1-5, the V gene TRBV7-2, with D hard to call. Trimming took off 5 bases at V and 5 bases at J, with 13 bases between the two ends. This CDR3 is 14 amino acids long. Germline-derived CDR1 and CDR2 are SGHTA and FQGNSA. The CDR3 loop reads CASSLTRGDQPQHF. CDR3 nucleotide sequence: TGTGCCAGCAGCCTTACGCGGGGTGATCAGCCCCAGCATTTT.

The rearrangement joins TRBV5-6 to TRBJ2-1; 8 positions agree with TRBD2. V trimming: 6 bases; J trimming: 7 bases; junction bases outside the gene matches: 15. This CDR3 region has 16 residues. Germline loops: CDR1 SGHDT, CDR2 YYEEEE. The CDR3, as DNA: TGTGCCAGCACCCGAGAGTCACTAGCGGAGGAGAATGAGCAGTTCTTC. It translates to CASTRESLAEENEQFF.